A selection of T cell receptor beta chains follows, all from one sample in a study of T cell responses to AZD1222 COVID-19 vaccine. The table came from immunoSEQ multiplex PCR; TCRdb's copy has only in-frame clones and leaves some out. Of 110,000 to 150,000 clones in the sample, around 89% were seen once. This material consisted of peripheral blood, taken on day 0 of AZD1222 vaccination. The origin of the receptors is an adult in good health. Each CDR3 is given with its conserved first and last residue. Fields, in order: D gene, clone size, V gene, J gene, CDR3 protein, CDR3 DNA. D genes are given only for firm matches. The size entry is marked missing in some rows and otherwise reads once, few, many or a size class.

d_call: .; clone_size: once; v_call: TRBV6-1; j_call: TRBJ1-5; cdr3_aa: CASSDRGRVQPQHF; cdr3_nt: TGTGCCAGCAGTGACAGAGGCAGGGTTCAGCCCCAGCATTTT
d_call: .; clone_size: .; v_call: TRBV10-1; j_call: TRBJ1-4; cdr3_aa: CARKGGPANEKLFF; cdr3_nt: TGCGCCAGAAAAGGAGGGCCGGCTAATGAAAAACTGTTTTTT
d_call: TRBD1; clone_size: once; v_call: TRBV9; j_call: TRBJ1-4; cdr3_aa: CASRGPRGDKLFF; cdr3_nt: TGTGCCAGCAGGGGACCCAGGGGGGACAAACTGTTTTTT
d_call: TRBD2; clone_size: .; v_call: TRBV9; j_call: TRBJ2-7; cdr3_aa: CASSEGPGGNYEQYF; cdr3_nt: TGTGCCAGCAGCGAGGGCCCGGGGGGGAATTACGAGCAGTACTTC
d_call: TRBD1; clone_size: .; v_call: TRBV4-2; j_call: TRBJ2-7; cdr3_aa: CASSVGTGGSYEQYF; cdr3_nt: TGTGCCAGCAGCGTCGGGACAGGGGGTTCCTACGAGCAGTACTTC
d_call: .; clone_size: once; v_call: TRBV4-2; j_call: TRBJ1-1; cdr3_aa: CASSQEAVNTEAFF; cdr3_nt: TGTGCCAGCAGCCAAGAGGCCGTGAACACTGAAGCTTTCTTT
d_call: TRBD1; clone_size: .; v_call: TRBV6-5; j_call: TRBJ1-4; cdr3_aa: CASRTLTGGPEKLFF; cdr3_nt: TGTGCCAGCAGGACCCTTACAGGGGGTCCGGAAAAACTGTTTTTT
d_call: TRBD1; clone_size: .; v_call: TRBV7-9; j_call: TRBJ2-7; cdr3_aa: CASSSGQGTNEQYF; cdr3_nt: TGTGCCAGCAGCTCGGGACAGGGGACAAACGAGCAGTACTTC
d_call: TRBD2; clone_size: .; v_call: TRBV6-5; j_call: TRBJ2-7; cdr3_aa: CASSRGLAGNEQYF; cdr3_nt: TGTGCCAGCAGTAGAGGACTAGCGGGGAACGAGCAGTACTTC
d_call: .; clone_size: few; v_call: TRBV2; j_call: TRBJ1-6; cdr3_aa: CASRQGDGGSPLHF; cdr3_nt: TGTGCCAGCAGGCAAGGGGACGGCGGATCACCCCTCCACTTT
d_call: TRBD1; clone_size: .; v_call: TRBV4-3; j_call: TRBJ2-1; cdr3_aa: CASSRYQGVGGNEQFF; cdr3_nt: TGCGCCAGCAGCCGATATCAGGGGGTGGGTGGCAATGAGCAGTTCTTC
d_call: .; clone_size: .; v_call: TRBV7-9; j_call: TRBJ2-1; cdr3_aa: CASSFSKQRWDNEQFF; cdr3_nt: TGTGCCAGCAGCTTCTCGAAACAGCGGTGGGACAATGAGCAGTTCTTC
d_call: .; clone_size: .; v_call: TRBV11-2; j_call: TRBJ1-5; cdr3_aa: CASSLGAGGQPQHF; cdr3_nt: TGTGCCAGCAGCCTAGGGGCCGGCGGTCAGCCCCAGCATTTT
d_call: TRBD2; clone_size: .; v_call: TRBV4-2; j_call: TRBJ2-1; cdr3_aa: CASSQGGRKGNNEQFF; cdr3_nt: TGTGCCAGCAGCCAAGGCGGGAGAAAGGGGAACAATGAGCAGTTCTTC
d_call: .; clone_size: .; v_call: TRBV10-3; j_call: TRBJ2-5; cdr3_aa: CAISEDGETQYF; cdr3_nt: TGTGCCATCAGTGAGGACGGGGAGACCCAGTACTTC
d_call: TRBD2; clone_size: many; v_call: TRBV4-2; j_call: TRBJ2-1; cdr3_aa: CASSQVSSGSDEQFF; cdr3_nt: TGTGCCAGCAGCCAAGTTTCTAGCGGGAGCGATGAGCAGTTCTTC
d_call: TRBD2; clone_size: .; v_call: TRBV6-5; j_call: TRBJ2-1; cdr3_aa: CASRRTSGSYNEQFF; cdr3_nt: TGTGCCAGCAGGAGAACTAGCGGGAGTTACAATGAGCAGTTCTTC
d_call: .; clone_size: .; v_call: TRBV6-1; j_call: TRBJ2-7; cdr3_aa: CASSDIRQVGQYF; cdr3_nt: TGTGCCAGCAGTGACATCCGGCAGGTCGGGCAGTACTTC
d_call: TRBD2; clone_size: .; v_call: TRBV14; j_call: TRBJ2-1; cdr3_aa: CASSQAGTRYNEQFF; cdr3_nt: TGTGCCAGCAGCCAAGCTGGGACTAGGTACAATGAGCAGTTCTTC
d_call: .; clone_size: few; v_call: TRBV14; j_call: TRBJ1-3; cdr3_aa: CASSPPALSGNTIYF; cdr3_nt: TGTGCCAGCAGCCCGCCGGCCCTCTCTGGAAACACCATATATTTT
d_call: .; clone_size: .; v_call: TRBV7-3; j_call: TRBJ2-4; cdr3_aa: CASSLDPKNIQYF; cdr3_nt: TGTGCCAGCAGCTTAGACCCCAAAAACATTCAGTACTTC
d_call: TRBD1; clone_size: .; v_call: TRBV12-5; j_call: TRBJ1-2; cdr3_aa: CASGPTGVGYGYTF; cdr3_nt: TGTGCTAGTGGTCCTACAGGGGTTGGCTATGGCTACACCTTC
d_call: .; clone_size: .; v_call: TRBV28; j_call: TRBJ2-1; cdr3_aa: CASSRGQYNEQFF; cdr3_nt: TGTGCCAGCAGTCGAGGACAGTACAATGAGCAGTTCTTC
d_call: .; clone_size: .; v_call: TRBV6-2/TRBV6-3; j_call: TRBJ2-7; cdr3_aa: CASSSQQSEQYF; cdr3_nt: TGTGCCAGCAGTTCCCAGCAGAGCGAGCAGTACTTC
d_call: .; clone_size: .; v_call: TRBV5-4; j_call: TRBJ1-1; cdr3_aa: CASSVRLGGGNTEAFF; cdr3_nt: TGTGCCAGCAGCGTCAGGTTAGGGGGGGGGAACACTGAAGCTTTCTTT
d_call: .; clone_size: .; v_call: TRBV2; j_call: TRBJ2-7; cdr3_aa: CASSERWKETYEQYF; cdr3_nt: TGTGCCAGCAGTGAGAGGTGGAAGGAGACCTACGAGCAGTACTTC
d_call: TRBD1; clone_size: .; v_call: TRBV28; j_call: TRBJ2-7; cdr3_aa: CASSLNQGAYEQYF; cdr3_nt: TGTGCCAGCAGTTTAAACCAGGGGGCCTACGAGCAGTACTTC
d_call: .; clone_size: .; v_call: TRBV6-5; j_call: TRBJ2-7; cdr3_aa: CASRANTGEAYEQYF; cdr3_nt: TGTGCCAGCAGAGCTAATACAGGGGAGGCTTACGAGCAGTACTTC
d_call: .; clone_size: few; v_call: TRBV11-2; j_call: TRBJ1-1; cdr3_aa: CASSLGGTPWAFF; cdr3_nt: TGTGCCAGCAGCTTAGGGGGGACCCCTTGGGCTTTCTTT
d_call: TRBD1; clone_size: .; v_call: TRBV28; j_call: TRBJ1-3; cdr3_aa: CASSRDREVFGNTIYF; cdr3_nt: TGTGCCAGCAGCCGTGACAGGGAAGTTTTTGGAAACACCATATATTTT
d_call: .; clone_size: .; v_call: TRBV27; j_call: TRBJ1-1; cdr3_aa: CASSERQFDTEAFF; cdr3_nt: TGTGCCAGCAGCGAGAGACAATTTGACACTGAAGCTTTCTTT
d_call: .; clone_size: .; v_call: TRBV7-2; j_call: TRBJ2-6; cdr3_aa: CASSFRGSGSGANVLTF; cdr3_nt: TGTGCCAGCAGCTTCAGGGGTTCCGGGTCTGGGGCCAACGTCCTGACTTTC
d_call: TRBD2; clone_size: .; v_call: TRBV5-4; j_call: TRBJ2-7; cdr3_aa: CASSSGSVLAGGEQYF; cdr3_nt: TGTGCCAGCAGCTCCGGCTCGGTCTTAGCGGGAGGGGAGCAGTACTTC
d_call: .; clone_size: .; v_call: TRBV10-1; j_call: TRBJ2-1; cdr3_aa: CASSFLADPYNEQFF; cdr3_nt: TGCGCCAGCAGTTTTTTAGCGGATCCCTACAATGAGCAGTTCTTC
d_call: .; clone_size: once; v_call: TRBV11-3; j_call: TRBJ2-6; cdr3_aa: CASSLGGGKGSGANVLTF; cdr3_nt: TGTGCCAGCAGCTTAGGGGGTGGAAAGGGCTCTGGGGCCAACGTCCTGACTTTC
d_call: .; clone_size: .; v_call: TRBV2; j_call: TRBJ2-2; cdr3_aa: CASKADVRTGELFF; cdr3_nt: TGTGCCAGCAAAGCCGACGTCCGGACCGGGGAGCTGTTTTTT
d_call: .; clone_size: .; v_call: TRBV21-1; j_call: TRBJ1-1; cdr3_aa: CASSPTDTEAFF; cdr3_nt: TGTGCCAGCAGCCCGACAGACACTGAAGCTTTCTTT